These 24 T cell receptor beta chains originate from one sample sequenced in a study of T cell responses to AZD1222 COVID-19 vaccine. The protocol was immunoSEQ multiplex PCR, while the TCRdb copy is restricted to in-frame clones and leaves out a portion. The table lists roughly 150,000 clones, roughly 90% of them singletons. The specimen was peripheral blood, collected on day 0 of AZD1222 vaccination. These receptors came from an adult in good health.

The chain is built from TRBV12-5 and TRBJ1-6; D may be TRBD1 (5 bases). V was pared by 3 bases and J by 5 bases, with 17 bases between. This CDR3 has 17 residues. Germline-derived CDR1 and CDR2 are LGHNT and FRNRAP. The CDR3 spells CASGFTRDFWDNSPLHF. CDR3 coding DNA: TGTGCTAGTGGTTTCACCAGGGACTTTTGGGATAATTCACCCCTCCACTTT.

J is TRBJ2-7 and V is TRBV29-1, with unresolved D. The CDR3 is made up of 14 amino acids. The germline gives CDR1 SQVTM, CDR2 ANQGSEA. Trimming took 6 bases from V and 0 from J, leaving 15 bases between them. The CDR3 nucleotides read TGCAGCGTGCAGACACAGCCGAGCTCCTACGAGCAGTACTTC. This translates into CSVQTQPSSYEQYF.

This chain joins TRBV5-4 and TRBJ2-2, with a weak D call TRBD2 (7 bases). V lost 4 bases and J lost 0, with 13 bases in between. Germline V CDR1 and CDR2: SGHNT, YYREEE (reference sequence). This CDR3 has 16 residues. CDR3 DNA: TGTGCCAGCAGCCCCTGGGAGGGGGCGAACACCGGGGAGCTGTTTTTT. Translated: CASSPWEGANTGELFF.

The V call is TRBV7-3, the J call TRBJ2-2; D assignment may be TRBD1 or TRBD2 (5 bases each). The V gene lost 8 bases and the J gene lost 4 bases, with 8 bases spanning the gap. The CDR3 sequence is 12 residues long. Germline CDR1 and CDR2: SGHTA and FQGTGA. The CDR3 sequence is CASEGPTGELFF. For the CDR3, the DNA is TGTGCCAGCGAGGGACCCACCGGGGAGCTGTTTTTT.

This clone appeared a single time. Other DNA sequences within the sample encode an identical CDR3. This sequence joins TRBV29-1 and TRBJ1-1; no definite D call. The CDR3 loop spans 11 amino acids. The V end lost 2 bases, the J end lost 8 bases, and 9 bases lay between the germline ends. Looked up from germline, CDR1 is SQVTM and CDR2 is ANQGSEA. Here the CDR3 reads CSVERGREAFF. CDR3 nucleotides: TGCAGCGTTGAACGCGGGCGGGAAGCTTTCTTT.

This sequence joins TRBV11-3 and TRBJ2-2; D gene uncertain. V dropped 5 bases and J dropped 0 bases, with 16 bases sitting between them. This CDR3 spans 17 amino acids. CDR1 and CDR2 from the germline V gene are SGHNT and YENEEA. The CDR3 reads CASSHTATASNTGELFF. The CDR3 region has the DNA TGTGCCAGCAGCCACACTGCAACAGCGTCGAACACCGGGGAGCTGTTTTTT.

The J gene is TRBJ2-1, the V gene TRBV6-5; TRBD1 matches 10 bases. The CDR3 loop spans 14 amino acids. Unmatched junction bases numbered 7, after V lost 7 bases and J lost 7 bases. From germline, CDR1 is MNHEY and CDR2 SVGAGI. The CDR3, as DNA: TGTGCCAGCACCATATGGGGACAGGGGAATGAGCAGTTCTTC. As protein: CASTIWGQGNEQFF.

The chain is built from TRBV18 and TRBJ2-3; no firm D call. Trimming took 0 bases from V and 1 from J, leaving 11 bases between them. Germline CDR1 reads KGHSH; CDR2 reads LQKENI. The CDR3 sequence is 16 residues long. CDR3 in DNA: TGTGCCAGCTCACCACCGGTCGGCTCTGGCACAGATACGCAGTATTTT. It specifies CASSPPVGSGTDTQYF.

V is TRBV20-1 and J is TRBJ1-1; D gene unclear. Germline values: CDR1 DFQATT, CDR2 SNEGSKA (reference sequence). The CDR3 is 11 amino acids. Written as DNA, the CDR3 is TGCAGCACTTTCCCGAACACTGAAGCTTTCTTT. Translation gives CSTFPNTEAFF.

The genes are TRBV4-1 and TRBJ1-1, with TRBD1 identical over 7 bases. V dropped 1 base and J dropped 2; count of bases not matched to a gene: 10. Germline CDR1 is MGHRA and CDR2 is YSYEKL. The length of the CDR3 is 17 residues. CDR3 DNA sequence: TGCGCCAGCAGCCAAGCGGGCGGGAGGGGGCGAAACACTGAAGCTTTCTTT. This codes for CASSQAGGRGRNTEAFF.

The rearrangement joins TRBV19 to TRBJ1-5, with D perhaps TRBD1 (5 bases). Germline V gene lookup returns CDR1 LNHDA and CDR2 SQIVND (reference sequence). This CDR3 comprises 15 residues. Trimming removed 3 bases from V and 1 base from J, with 10 bases in between. Here the CDR3 reads CASSMGPPSNQPQHF. The CDR3 DNA follows: TGTGCCAGTAGTATGGGACCGCCAAGCAATCAGCCCCAGCATTTT. Complete variable domain (other parts from reference TRBV19 and TRBJ1-5): DGGITQSPKYLFRKEGQNVTLSCEQNLNHDAMYWYRQDPGQGLRLIYYSQIVNDFQKGDIAEGYSVSREKKESFPLTVTSAQKNPTAFYLCASSMGPPSNQPQHFGDGTRLSIL.

V usage is TRBV28 and J usage is TRBJ1-4; D unclear. Germline CDR1 reads MDHEN; CDR2 reads SYDVKM. This CDR3 region has 11 residues. With 8 bases removed from V and 16 bases from J, the gap between germline ends came to 17 bases. The CDR3 coding sequence is TGTGCCAGCGAGGGAGGAACAGCAACGTTTTTT. This gives the protein CASEGGTATFF.

The chain carries TRBV6-5 and TRBJ2-7, with D maybe TRBD1 (5 bases). Trimming took off 5 bases at V and 5 bases at J, with 16 bases between the two ends. The CDR3 runs 14 residues. Per germline, CDR1 MNHEY and CDR2 SVGAGI. CDR3 DNA sequence: TGTGCCAGCAGTCCCCGGCAGGGAATCGACGAGCAGTACTTC. Protein product: CASSPRQGIDEQYF.

The chain employs TRBV11-3 and TRBJ2-3, with 12 bases fitting TRBD2. CDR3 length: 16 amino acids. The V gene end was trimmed by 5 bases and the J gene end by 6 bases; junction bases not matched to a gene: 9. CDR1 and CDR2 from the germline V gene are SGHNT and YENEEA. The CDR3 region is CASSLSTGTSGDTQYF. CDR3 nucleotides: TGTGCCAGCAGCCTATCTACCGGGACTAGCGGGGATACGCAGTATTTT.

The rearrangement joins TRBV5-4 to TRBJ1-2; TRBD1 is a possible D gene (6 bases). CDR3 length: 16 amino acids. Germline CDR1 is SGHNT and CDR2 is YYREEE (reference sequence). The V and J ends lost 4 bases and 2 bases respectively, with 18 bases between them. CDR3 sequence (DNA): TGTGCCAGCAGCGCAGACAGGAACTTTTTAAACTATGGCTACACCTTC. As protein: CASSADRNFLNYGYTF.

The rearrangement uses TRBV30 and TRBJ2-2; TRBD1 matches 11 bases. Per germline, CDR1 GTSNPN and CDR2 SVGIG (reference sequence). J gave up 4 bases and V 2 bases, and 6 bases lay outside the gene matches. CDR3 length equals 16 residues. The CDR3: CAWSHPGTGGTGELFF. CDR3 bases: TGTGCCTGGAGTCACCCCGGGACAGGGGGCACCGGGGAGCTGTTTTTT.

This sequence joins TRBV6-6 and TRBJ1-1; TRBD1 is a possible D gene (6 bases). The length of the CDR3 is 13 residues. The germline gives CDR1 MNHNY, CDR2 SVGAGI (reference sequence). V lost 0 bases, J lost 9 bases, and 11 bases lay in between. The CDR3 coding sequence is TGTGCCAGCAGTTACTCTGGTGGACAGCAAGCTTTCTTT. Protein: CASSYSGGQQAFF.

This clone was detected only once. This chain joins TRBV6-4 and TRBJ2-2; TRBD2 is a possible D gene (5 bases). CDR3 length equals 15 residues. The germline gives CDR1 MRHNA, CDR2 SNTAGT. The V end lost 3 bases, the J end lost 4 bases, and 12 bases lay between the germline ends. The CDR3: CASSEEGSFTGELFF. CDR3 nucleotides: TGTGCCAGCAGTGAAGAGGGTTCTTTCACCGGGGAGCTGTTTTTT.

This clone has a single count. The J gene is TRBJ2-7, the V gene TRBV6-5; D perhaps matches TRBD1 (5 bases). V gave up 5 bases and J gave up 0 bases, with 11 bases separating them. The length of the CDR3 is 14 residues. The germline V gene has CDR1 MNHEY and CDR2 SVGAGI. CDR3 sequence reads: CASSTTVSSYEQYF. In DNA form, the CDR3 reads TGTGCCAGCAGTACGACAGTAAGCTCCTACGAGCAGTACTTC.

This sequence joins TRBV1 and TRBJ2-3; TRBD2, the D gene given by the table, was not confirmed from the DNA. TRBV1 represents a pseudogene. CDR3 size: 19 residues. Here the CDR3 reads CTSSQLRGGRDEGRDTQYF. The CDR3 DNA reads as TGCACCAGCAGCCAATTAAGGGGGGGTCGCGACGAAGGGAGGGATACGCAGTATTTT.

The J gene is TRBJ2-7, the V gene TRBV28; 7 bases map to TRBD1. The junction had 8 bases not matched to a gene; V was cut back by 10 bases and J by 2 bases. The germline gives CDR1 MDHEN, CDR2 SYDVKM. The CDR3 length is 13 residues. The CDR3 coding sequence is TGTGCCACCTTGTCAGGGGGACCCTACGAGCAGTACTTC. It specifies CATLSGGPYEQYF.

This clone occurred once. The identical CDR3 is also encoded by other nucleotide sequences in the sample. The chain carries TRBV18 and TRBJ2-7; D gene uncertain. The CDR3 is 11 residues long. Trimming shortened V by 3 bases and J by 2 bases, and 2 bases separated the two germline ends. The germline V gene encodes CDR1 KGHSH and CDR2 LQKENI. CDR3 in DNA: TGTGCCAGCTCACCCGCCTACGAGCAGTACTTC. Translated, it gives CASSPAYEQYF.

The chain carries TRBV12-3 or TRBV12-4 and TRBJ1-1; 7 bases map to TRBD1. V lost 6 bases, J lost 2 bases, and 3 bases stayed unmatched. CDR3 length equals 13 residues. In DNA form, the CDR3 reads TGTGCCAGCAGGGGGACAGTCAACACTGAAGCTTTCTTT. The encoded protein is CASRGTVNTEAFF.

The chain links TRBV5-1 to TRBJ2-1; D call uncertain. The CDR3 length is 13 residues. Trimming cost V 2 bases and J 8 bases, with 11 bases left between them. Germline loops: CDR1 SGHRS, CDR2 YFSETQ. The CDR3 sequence is CASSLLTVDEQFF. As DNA, the CDR3 is TGCGCCAGCAGCTTATTAACCGTGGATGAGCAGTTCTTC. The variable domain in full, with the rest retrieved from reference TRBV5-1 and TRBJ2-1, is KAGVTQTPRYLIKTRGQQVTLSCSPISGHRSVSWYQQTPGQGLQFLFEYFSETQRNKGNFPGRFSGRQFSNSRSEMNVSTLELGDSALYLCASSLLTVDEQFFGPGTRLTVL.